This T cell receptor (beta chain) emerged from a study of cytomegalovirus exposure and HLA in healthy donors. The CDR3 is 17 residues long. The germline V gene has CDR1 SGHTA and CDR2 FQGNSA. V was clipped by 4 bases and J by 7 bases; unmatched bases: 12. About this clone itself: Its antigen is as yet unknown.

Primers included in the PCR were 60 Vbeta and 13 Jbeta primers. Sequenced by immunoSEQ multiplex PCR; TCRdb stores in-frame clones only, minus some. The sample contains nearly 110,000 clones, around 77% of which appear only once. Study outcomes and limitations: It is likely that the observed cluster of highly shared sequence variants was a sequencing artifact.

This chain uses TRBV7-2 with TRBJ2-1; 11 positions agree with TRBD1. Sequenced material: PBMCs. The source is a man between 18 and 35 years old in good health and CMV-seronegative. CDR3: CASSSPLGTGGENEQFF. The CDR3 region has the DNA TGTGCCAGCAGCTCCCCCTTAGGGACAGGGGGTGAAAATGAGCAGTTCTTC.